The source of this T cell receptor beta chain is a study of patients and donors after allogeneic stem cell transplantation. The table lists this clonotype with many counts. The V gene's germline CDR1 is SQVTM and CDR2 ANQGSEA. The V gene end was trimmed by 7 bases and the J gene end by 0 bases; junction bases not matched to a gene: 7. CDR3 length: 15 residues. TCRdb re-called the RT-PCR reads through MiXCR, storing one row per CDR3 protein. This sample carries 900,000 to 1,000,000 distinct CDR3 sequences, over 15% of them seen once, and the ten largest clones take 5.5% to 6.5%. The TCR was taken from a human donor who was either an allogeneic HSCT recipient or a stem cell or donor lymphocyte infusion donor (not recorded which). It is not recorded whose cells these are; they may come from a transplant donor. Specimen: blood, either unsorted or a sorted T cell fraction (not recorded which). The chain is built from TRBV29-1 and TRBJ2-1, with TRBD1 matching over 9 bases. The CDR3 DNA sequence: TGCAGCGCAATTGGACAGGGGAGCTCCTACAATGAGCAGTTCTTC. Translation: CSAIGQGSSYNEQFF.